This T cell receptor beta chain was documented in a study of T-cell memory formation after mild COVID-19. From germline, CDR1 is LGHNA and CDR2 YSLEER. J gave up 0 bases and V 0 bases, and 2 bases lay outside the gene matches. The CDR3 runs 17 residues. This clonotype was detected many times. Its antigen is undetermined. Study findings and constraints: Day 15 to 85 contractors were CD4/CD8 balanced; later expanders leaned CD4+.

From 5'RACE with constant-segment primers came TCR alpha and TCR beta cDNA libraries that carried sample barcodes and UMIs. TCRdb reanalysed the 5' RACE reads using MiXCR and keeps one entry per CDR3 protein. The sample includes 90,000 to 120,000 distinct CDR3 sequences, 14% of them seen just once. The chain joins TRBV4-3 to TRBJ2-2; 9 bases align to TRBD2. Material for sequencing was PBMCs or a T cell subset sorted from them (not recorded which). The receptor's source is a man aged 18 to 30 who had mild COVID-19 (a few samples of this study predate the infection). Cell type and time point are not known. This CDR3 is CASSQDSGGPNTGELFF. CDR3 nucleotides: TGCGCCAGCAGCCAAGATAGCGGGGGCCCGAACACCGGGGAGCTGTTTTTT.